This T cell receptor (beta chain) was sequenced in a study of cytomegalovirus exposure and HLA in healthy donors. Amplification used 60 Vbeta primers and 13 Jbeta primers. Some clones are missing from TCRdb's copy, which holds only in-frame ones; the method was immunoSEQ multiplex PCR. The sample lists about 120,000 clones; 60% to 85% were seen once. Study observations and caveats: When a later analysis compared HLA-associated TCR beta chains with equally common others, the HLA-associated chains turned out to be more clonally expanded and to have lower generation probabilities.

This clone was found a few times. Its antigen is unidentified. The CDR3 totals 15 residues. Per germline, CDR1 GTSNPN and CDR2 SVGIG (reference sequence). V shed 5 bases and J 3 bases; nucleotides not matched to a gene: 6. The sequencing sample was made of PBMCs. This clonotype originated in a woman younger than 30 in good health and CMV-seronegative. The rearrangement links TRBV30 to TRBJ2-1, with TRBD2 matching 11 bases. Here the CDR3 reads CAWEKGTSGYNEQFF. The CDR3 DNA is TGTGCCTGGGAAAAAGGGACTAGCGGCTACAATGAGCAGTTCTTC.